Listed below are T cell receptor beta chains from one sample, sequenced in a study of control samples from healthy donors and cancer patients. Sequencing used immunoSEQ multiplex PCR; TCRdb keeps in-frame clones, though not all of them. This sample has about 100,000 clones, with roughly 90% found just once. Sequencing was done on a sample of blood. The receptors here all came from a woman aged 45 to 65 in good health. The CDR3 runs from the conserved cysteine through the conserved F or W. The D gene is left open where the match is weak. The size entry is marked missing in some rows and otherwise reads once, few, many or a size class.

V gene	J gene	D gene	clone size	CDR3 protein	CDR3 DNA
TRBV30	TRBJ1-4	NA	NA	CAWSGETNEKLFF	TGTGCCTGGTCCGGAGAAACTAATGAAAAACTGTTTTTT
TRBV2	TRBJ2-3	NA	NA	CASRAHRPPRHTDTQYF	TGTGCCAGCAGGGCTCACCGACCTCCGCGGCACACAGATACGCAGTATTTT
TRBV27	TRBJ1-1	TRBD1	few	CASSLDRGVAEAFF	TGTGCCAGCAGTTTGGACAGGGGAGTCGCTGAAGCTTTCTTT
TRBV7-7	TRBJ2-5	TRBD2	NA	CASSKLAGGQETQYF	TGTGCCAGCAGCAAACTAGCGGGGGGGCAAGAGACCCAGTACTTC
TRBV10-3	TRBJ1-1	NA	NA	CAIRGTENTEAFF	TGTGCCATCAGGGGGACGGAGAACACTGAAGCTTTCTTT
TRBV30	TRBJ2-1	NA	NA	CAWAPDGDNEQFF	TGTGCCTGGGCTCCCGACGGGGACAATGAGCAGTTCTTC
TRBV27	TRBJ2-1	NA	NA	CASGETGTLVVGEQFF	TGTGCCAGCGGCGAAACCGGGACTCTAGTTGTGGGTGAGCAGTTCTTC
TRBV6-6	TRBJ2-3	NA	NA	CASSRDGTDTQYF	TGTGCCAGCAGCCGAGACGGAACAGATACGCAGTATTTT
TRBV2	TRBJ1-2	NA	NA	CASSEGGGAGYGYTF	TGTGCCAGCAGTGAAGGGGGGGGCGCGGGCTATGGCTACACCTTC
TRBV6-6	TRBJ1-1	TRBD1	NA	CASSYPGQGGSTEAFF	TGTGCCAGCAGTTACCCCGGACAGGGAGGTAGCACTGAAGCTTTCTTT
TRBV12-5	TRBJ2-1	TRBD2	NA	CASGLVSGVPPFF	TGTGCTAGTGGTTTGGTTAGCGGGGTACCCCCGTTCTTC
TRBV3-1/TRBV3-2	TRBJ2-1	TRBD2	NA	CASSQDGPGLALGEQFF	TGTGCCAGCAGCCAAGATGGTCCGGGACTAGCGTTGGGCGAGCAGTTCTTC
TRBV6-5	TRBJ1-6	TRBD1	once	CASRDREDNSPLHF	TGTGCCAGCAGGGACAGGGAGGACAATTCACCCCTCCACTTT
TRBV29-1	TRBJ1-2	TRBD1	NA	CSVEAQPTGALYGYTF	TGCAGCGTTGAAGCCCAACCTACAGGGGCGCTCTATGGCTACACCTTC
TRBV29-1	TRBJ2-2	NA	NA	CSVDGSIGELFF	TGCAGCGTTGACGGGTCTATCGGGGAGCTGTTTTTT
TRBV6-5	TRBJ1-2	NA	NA	CASSYSGNGYTF	TGTGCCAGCAGTTACTCGGGAAATGGCTACACCTTC
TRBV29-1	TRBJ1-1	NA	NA	CSVETHVEVTEAFF	TGCAGCGTTGAAACACACGTTGAGGTTACTGAAGCTTTCTTT
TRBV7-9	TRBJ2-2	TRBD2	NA	CASSFRREGGTGELFF	TGTGCCAGCAGCTTTCGGCGGGAGGGTGGCACCGGGGAGCTGTTTTTT
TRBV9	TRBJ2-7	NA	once	CASSATGTTREQYF	TGTGCCAGCAGCGCGACCGGGACCACACGCGAGCAGTACTTC
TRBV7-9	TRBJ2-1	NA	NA	CASNQGGNEQFF	TGTGCCAGCAACCAGGGCGGCAATGAGCAGTTCTTC
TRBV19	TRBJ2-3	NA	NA	CASKGQADTQYF	TGTGCCTCTAAGGGGCAGGCAGATACGCAGTATTTT
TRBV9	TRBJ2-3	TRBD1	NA	CASSVTGASTDTQYF	TGTGCCAGCAGCGTTACAGGGGCGAGCACAGATACGCAGTATTTT
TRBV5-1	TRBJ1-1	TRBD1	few	CASHTPGQAAFF	TGCGCCAGTCATACGCCGGGACAGGCGGCTTTCTTT
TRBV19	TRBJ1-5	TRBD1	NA	CASRTGASNQPQHF	TGTGCCAGTAGGACAGGGGCGAGCAATCAGCCCCAGCATTTT
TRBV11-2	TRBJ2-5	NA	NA	CASSRNNGGRETQYF	TGTGCCAGCAGCCGGAACAACGGGGGCAGGGAGACCCAGTACTTC
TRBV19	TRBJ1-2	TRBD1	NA	CASKRQGGTYGYTF	TGTGCCAGTAAAAGACAGGGTGGGACCTATGGCTACACCTTC
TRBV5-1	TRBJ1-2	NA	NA	CASSLAVARGGYTF	TGCGCCAGCAGCTTGGCCGTAGCTAGAGGAGGCTACACCTTC
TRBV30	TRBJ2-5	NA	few	CAWSRGSTLGETQYF	TGTGCCTGGAGTAGAGGGTCTACCTTAGGGGAGACCCAGTACTTC
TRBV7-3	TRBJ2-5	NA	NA	CASSFPQETQYF	TGTGCCAGCAGCTTTCCGCAAGAGACCCAGTACTTC
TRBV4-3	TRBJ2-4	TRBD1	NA	CASSMGQGRYIQYF	TGCGCCAGCAGCATGGGACAGGGGAGATACATTCAGTACTTC
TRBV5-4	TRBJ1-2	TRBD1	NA	CASSGTGVYGYTF	TGTGCCAGCAGCGGAACAGGGGTCTATGGCTACACCTTC
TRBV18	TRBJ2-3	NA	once	CASQNRASTDTQYF	TGTGCCAGCCAAAACAGGGCTAGCACAGATACGCAGTATTTT
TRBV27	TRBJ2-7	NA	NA	CASSFGPSYEQYF	TGTGCCAGCAGTTTTGGGCCATCCTACGAGCAGTACTTC
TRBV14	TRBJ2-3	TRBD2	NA	CASSHPGLASTDTQYF	TGTGCCAGCAGCCACCCCGGACTAGCCAGCACAGATACGCAGTATTTT
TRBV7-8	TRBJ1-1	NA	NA	CASSSGQGVNTEAFF	TGTGCCAGCAGCTCGGGACAAGGGGTGAACACTGAAGCTTTCTTT
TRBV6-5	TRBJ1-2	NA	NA	CASRLGQTGYGYTF	TGTGCCAGCAGGCTAGGACAGACGGGCTATGGCTACACCTTC
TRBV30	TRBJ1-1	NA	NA	CAWAKVRGTEAFF	TGTGCCTGGGCGAAAGTAAGAGGAACTGAAGCTTTCTTT
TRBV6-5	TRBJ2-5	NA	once	CATSRGNGETQYF	TGTGCCACCTCCAGGGGAAACGGCGAGACCCAGTACTTC
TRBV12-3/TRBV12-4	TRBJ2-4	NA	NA	CASSPGSGPHGYF	TGTGCCAGCAGTCCTGGTTCCGGGCCCCATGGGTACTTC
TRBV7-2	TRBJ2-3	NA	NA	CASSSADTQYF	TGTGCCAGCAGCTCCGCAGATACGCAGTATTTT
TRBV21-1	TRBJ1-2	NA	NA	CASSKVEGPPHYGYTF	TGTGCCAGCAGCAAAGTCGAGGGTCCCCCCCACTATGGCTACACCTTC
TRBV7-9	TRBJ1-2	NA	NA	CASSLIEGGYGYTF	TGTGCCAGCAGCTTAATTGAGGGGGGCTATGGCTACACCTTC
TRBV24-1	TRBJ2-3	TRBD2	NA	CATSDFRGTSHGRGDTQYF	TGTGCCACCAGTGATTTCCGGGGGACTAGCCACGGGAGAGGAGATACGCAGTATTTT
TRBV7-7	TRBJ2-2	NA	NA	CASSSQLDSTGELFF	TGTGCCAGCAGCTCACAACTGGACAGCACCGGGGAGCTGTTTTTT
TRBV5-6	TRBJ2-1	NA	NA	CASSLTFYNEQFF	TGTGCCAGCAGCTTGACTTTTTACAATGAGCAGTTCTTC
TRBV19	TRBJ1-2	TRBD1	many	CASSTDRALNGYTF	TGTGCCAGTAGTACAGACAGGGCACTTAATGGCTACACCTTC
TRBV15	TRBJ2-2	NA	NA	CATSRRRELFF	TGTGCCACCAGCAGACGCCGGGAGCTGTTTTTT
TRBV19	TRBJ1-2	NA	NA	CASSMGLLVGGYTF	TGTGCCAGTAGTATGGGGCTGCTAGTTGGTGGCTACACCTTC
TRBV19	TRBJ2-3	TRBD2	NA	CASSIFSSGTSWGLDTQYF	TGTGCCAGTAGTATCTTCTCCAGCGGGACTAGTTGGGGATTGGATACGCAGTATTTT
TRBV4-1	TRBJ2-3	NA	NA	CASSAYTAGTTDTQYF	TGCGCCAGCAGCGCCTACACGGCGGGGACCACAGATACGCAGTATTTT
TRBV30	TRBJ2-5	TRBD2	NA	CAWSVPLTSGGLGETQYF	TGTGCCTGGAGTGTACCCCTGACTAGCGGGGGACTAGGGGAGACCCAGTACTTC
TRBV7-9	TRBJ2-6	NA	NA	CARRGLNSGANVLTF	TGTGCCAGGAGGGGACTGAACTCTGGGGCCAACGTCCTGACTTTC
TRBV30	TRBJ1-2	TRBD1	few	CAWDRDGYTF	TGTGCCTGGGACAGGGATGGCTACACCTTC
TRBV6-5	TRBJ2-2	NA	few	CASSYSTGNTGELFF	TGTGCCAGCAGTTACTCTACAGGGAACACCGGGGAGCTGTTTTTT
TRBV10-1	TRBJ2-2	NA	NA	CASSDSGTRTGELFF	TGCGCCAGCAGTGACAGTGGCACCCGCACCGGGGAGCTGTTTTTT
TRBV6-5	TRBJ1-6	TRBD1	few	CASSRDRVNSPLHF	TGTGCCAGCAGTAGGGACAGGGTAAATTCACCCCTCCACTTT
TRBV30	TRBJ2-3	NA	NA	CAWSRDSYTDTQYF	TGTGCCTGGAGTCGGGACTCCTACACAGATACGCAGTATTTT
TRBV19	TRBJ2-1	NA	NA	CASTIYNEQFF	TGTGCCAGTACTATATACAATGAGCAGTTCTTC